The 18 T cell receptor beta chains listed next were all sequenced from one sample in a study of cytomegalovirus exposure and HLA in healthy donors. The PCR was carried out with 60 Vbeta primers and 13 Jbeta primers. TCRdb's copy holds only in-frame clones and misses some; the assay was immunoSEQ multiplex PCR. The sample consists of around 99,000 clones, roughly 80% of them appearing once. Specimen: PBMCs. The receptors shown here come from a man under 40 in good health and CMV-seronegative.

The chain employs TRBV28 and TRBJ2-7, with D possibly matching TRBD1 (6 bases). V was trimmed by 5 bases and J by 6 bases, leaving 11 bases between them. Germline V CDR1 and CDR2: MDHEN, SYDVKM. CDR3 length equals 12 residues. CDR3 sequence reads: CASSTFRGEQYF. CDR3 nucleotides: TGTGCCAGCAGTACTTTCAGGGGCGAGCAGTACTTC. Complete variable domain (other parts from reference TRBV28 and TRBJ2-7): DVKVTQSSRYLVKRTGEKVFLECVQDMDHENMFWYRQDPGLGLRLIYFSYDVKMKEKGDIPEGYSVSREKKERFSLILESASTNQTSMYLCASSTFRGEQYFGPGTRLTVT.

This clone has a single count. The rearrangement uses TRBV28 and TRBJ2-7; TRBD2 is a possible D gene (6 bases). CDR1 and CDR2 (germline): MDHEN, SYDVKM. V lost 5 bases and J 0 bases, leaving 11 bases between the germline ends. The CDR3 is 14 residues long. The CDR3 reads CASSTRGFSYEQYF. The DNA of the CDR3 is TGTGCCAGCAGTACCCGGGGGTTCTCCTACGAGCAGTACTTC.

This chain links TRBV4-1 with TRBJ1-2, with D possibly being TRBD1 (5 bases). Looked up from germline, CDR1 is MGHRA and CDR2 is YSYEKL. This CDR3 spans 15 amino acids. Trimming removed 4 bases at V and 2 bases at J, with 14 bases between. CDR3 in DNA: TGCGCCAGCAGCCCTTGGGGGGGGGAAAACTATGGCTACACCTTC. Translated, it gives CASSPWGGENYGYTF.

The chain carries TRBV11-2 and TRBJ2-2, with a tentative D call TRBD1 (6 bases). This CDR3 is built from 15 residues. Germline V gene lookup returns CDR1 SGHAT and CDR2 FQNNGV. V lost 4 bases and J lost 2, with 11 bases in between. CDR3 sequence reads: CASSWTGTNTGELFF. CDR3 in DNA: TGTGCCAGCAGCTGGACCGGGACAAACACCGGGGAGCTGTTTTTT.

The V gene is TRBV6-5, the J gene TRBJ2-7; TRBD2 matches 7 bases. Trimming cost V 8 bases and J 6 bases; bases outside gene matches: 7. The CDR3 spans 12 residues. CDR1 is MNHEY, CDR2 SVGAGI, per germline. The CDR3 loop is CASGDTSAEQYF. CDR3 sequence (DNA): TGTGCCAGCGGGGATACTAGCGCCGAGCAGTACTTC.

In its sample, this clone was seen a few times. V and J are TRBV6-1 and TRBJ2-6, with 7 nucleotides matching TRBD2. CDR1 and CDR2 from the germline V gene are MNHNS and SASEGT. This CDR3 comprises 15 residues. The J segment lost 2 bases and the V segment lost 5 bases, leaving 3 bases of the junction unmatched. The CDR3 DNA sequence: TGTGCCAGCAGTCCCGGGGGGACTGGGGCCAACGTCCTGACTTTC. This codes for CASSPGGTGANVLTF.

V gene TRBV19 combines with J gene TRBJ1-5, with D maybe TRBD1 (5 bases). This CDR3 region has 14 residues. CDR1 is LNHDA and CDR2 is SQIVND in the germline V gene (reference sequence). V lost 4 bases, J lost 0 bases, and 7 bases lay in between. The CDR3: CASSTGGSNQPQHF. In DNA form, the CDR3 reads TGTGCCAGTAGTACGGGGGGTAGCAATCAGCCCCAGCATTTT. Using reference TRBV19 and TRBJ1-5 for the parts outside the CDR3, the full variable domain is DGGITQSPKYLFRKEGQNVTLSCEQNLNHDAMYWYRQDPGQGLRLIYYSQIVNDFQKGDIAEGYSVSREKKESFPLTVTSAQKNPTAFYLCASSTGGSNQPQHFGDGTRLSIL.

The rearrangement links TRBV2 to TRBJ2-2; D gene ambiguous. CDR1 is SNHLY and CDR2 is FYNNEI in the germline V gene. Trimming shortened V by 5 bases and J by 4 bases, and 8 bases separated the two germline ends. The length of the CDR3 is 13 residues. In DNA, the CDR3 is TGTGCCAGCAGTCCGGAGACCACCGGGGAGCTGTTTTTT. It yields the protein CASSPETTGELFF.

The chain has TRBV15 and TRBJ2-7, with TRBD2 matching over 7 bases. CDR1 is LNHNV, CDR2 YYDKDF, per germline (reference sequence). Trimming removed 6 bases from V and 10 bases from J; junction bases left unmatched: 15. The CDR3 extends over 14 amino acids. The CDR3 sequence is CATRSGQAAGFQYF. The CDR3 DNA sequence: TGTGCCACCAGGAGCGGCCAGGCAGCGGGGTTCCAGTACTTC.

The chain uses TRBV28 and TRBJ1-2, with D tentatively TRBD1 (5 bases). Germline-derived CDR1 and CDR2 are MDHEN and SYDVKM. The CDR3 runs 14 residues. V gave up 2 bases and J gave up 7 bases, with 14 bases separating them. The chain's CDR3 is CASSLRLGEVGYTF. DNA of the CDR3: TGTGCCAGCAGTTTAAGGTTAGGGGAGGTTGGCTACACCTTC.

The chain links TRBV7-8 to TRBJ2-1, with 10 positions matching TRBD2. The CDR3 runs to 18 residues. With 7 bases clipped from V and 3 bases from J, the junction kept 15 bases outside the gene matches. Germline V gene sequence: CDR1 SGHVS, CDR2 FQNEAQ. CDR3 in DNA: TGTGCCAGCACCCTCCGTTCTAGCGGGAGAGCGGGCTACAATGAGCAGTTCTTC. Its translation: CASTLRSSGRAGYNEQFF.

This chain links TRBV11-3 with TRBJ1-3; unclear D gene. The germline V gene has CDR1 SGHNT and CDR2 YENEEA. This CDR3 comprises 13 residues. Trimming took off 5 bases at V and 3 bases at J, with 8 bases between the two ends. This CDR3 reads CASSVQNGNTIYF. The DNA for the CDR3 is TGTGCCAGCAGCGTGCAGAATGGAAACACCATATATTTT.

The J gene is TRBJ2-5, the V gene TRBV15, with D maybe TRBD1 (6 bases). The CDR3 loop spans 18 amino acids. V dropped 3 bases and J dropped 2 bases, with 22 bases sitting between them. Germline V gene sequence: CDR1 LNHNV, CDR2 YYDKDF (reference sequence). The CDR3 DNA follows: TGTGCCACCAGCAGGAGCCATGAACAGGGTGTAAAGCAAGAGACCCAGTACTTC. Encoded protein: CATSRSHEQGVKQETQYF.

CDR3 sequence: CATSRDRLNTEAFF. The CDR3 DNA follows: TGTGCCACCAGCAGAGATCGGTTGAACACTGAAGCTTTCTTT. The chain combines TRBV15 with TRBJ1-1; unclear D gene. This CDR3 spans 14 amino acids. Germline CDR1 reads LNHNV; CDR2 reads YYDKDF (reference sequence). V shed 0 bases and J shed 0 bases, with 5 bases lying between them.

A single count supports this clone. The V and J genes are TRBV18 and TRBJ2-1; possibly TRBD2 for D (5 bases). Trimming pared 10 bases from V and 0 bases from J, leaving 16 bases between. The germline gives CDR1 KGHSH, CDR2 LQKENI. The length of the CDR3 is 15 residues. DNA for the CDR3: TGTGCCACCCTTCCTAGCCCGAGCTCCTACAATGAGCAGTTCTTC. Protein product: CATLPSPSSYNEQFF.

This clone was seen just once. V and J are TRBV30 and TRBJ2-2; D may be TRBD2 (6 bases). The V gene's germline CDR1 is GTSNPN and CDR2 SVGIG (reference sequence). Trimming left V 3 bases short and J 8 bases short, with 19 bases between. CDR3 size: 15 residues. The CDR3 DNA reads TGTGCCTGGAGCCCTTTTGGAGGGGTTGGAGGGGAGCTGTTTTTT. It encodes CAWSPFGGVGGELFF.

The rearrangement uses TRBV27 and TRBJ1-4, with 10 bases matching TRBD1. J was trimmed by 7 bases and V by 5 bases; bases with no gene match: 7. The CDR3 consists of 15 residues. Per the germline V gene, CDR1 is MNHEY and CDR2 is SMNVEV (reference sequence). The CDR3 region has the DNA TGTGCCAGCAGTCCCTCGGGACAGGGGACTGAAAAACTGTTTTTT. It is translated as CASSPSGQGTEKLFF.

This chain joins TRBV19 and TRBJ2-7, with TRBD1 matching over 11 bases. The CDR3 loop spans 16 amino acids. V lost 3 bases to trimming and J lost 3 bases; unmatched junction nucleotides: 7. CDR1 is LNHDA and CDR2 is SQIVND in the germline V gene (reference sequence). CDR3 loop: CASSMSFGTGGYEQYF. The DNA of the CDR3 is TGTGCCAGTAGTATGTCTTTCGGGACAGGGGGCTACGAGCAGTACTTC.